Included here is one TCR beta chain sequence, with context. Its matching antigen is unknown. This sample is part of a study of shared clonotypes between healthy human individuals. Findings and caveats of the study: Sharing across four donors was highest in naive CD4 (about 5%) and lowest in memory CD8 (around 0.4%).

CD8 cells classed as naive were CD45RO-negative and positively selected for CCR7, excluding terminally differentiated effector memory CD45RA+ cells. Nashville, Tennessee was home to all donors, who were Caucasian adults. The method was immunoSEQ multiplex PCR; TCRdb's version includes in-frame clones alone and lacks a portion of them. Of hundreds of thousands of clones listed, roughly 92% are singletons. The CDR3 totals 16 residues. V lost 6 bases and J 7 bases, leaving 25 bases between the germline ends. Per the germline V gene, CDR1 is SGHAT and CDR2 is FQNNGV. The sequence came from a young man in good health. Material: naive CD8+ T cells sorted from blood. The chain carries TRBV11-2 and TRBJ2-7, with D perhaps being TRBD1 or TRBD2 (6 bases each). For the CDR3, the DNA is TGTGCCAGCAGTCAAGTCGTCCCTGGGGGGCTGAGAGAGCAGTACTTC. Translating it yields CASSQVVPGGLREQYF.